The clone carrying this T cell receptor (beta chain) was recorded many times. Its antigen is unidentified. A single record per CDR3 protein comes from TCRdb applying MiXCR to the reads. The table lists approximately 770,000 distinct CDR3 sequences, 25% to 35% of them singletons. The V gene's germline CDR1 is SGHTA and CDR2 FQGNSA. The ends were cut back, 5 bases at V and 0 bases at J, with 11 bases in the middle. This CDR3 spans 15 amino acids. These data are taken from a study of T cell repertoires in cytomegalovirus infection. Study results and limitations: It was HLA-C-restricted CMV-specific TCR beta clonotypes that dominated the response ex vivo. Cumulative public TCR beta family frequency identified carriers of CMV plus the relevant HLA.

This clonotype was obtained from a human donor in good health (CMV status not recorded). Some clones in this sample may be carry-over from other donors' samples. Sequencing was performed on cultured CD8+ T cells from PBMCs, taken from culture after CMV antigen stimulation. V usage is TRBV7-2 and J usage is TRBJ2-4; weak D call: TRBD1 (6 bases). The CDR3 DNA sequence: TGTGCCAGCAGCCCTGCCAGGGGAGCCAAAAACATTCAGTACTTC. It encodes CASSPARGAKNIQYF.